Each of the 15 T cell receptor beta chains below was sequenced from the same sample in a study of Graves' ophthalmopathy and Graves' hyperthyroidism (dated by TCRdb to between 2017 and 2018). These reads were obtained on an Illumina HiSeq 2000. For repertoire sequencing, the TCR beta CDR3 regions were amplified from RNA transcripts. The first round of RT-PCR was done with HTBI primers and the Qiagen OneStep RT-PCR kit, and was followed by a second round of multiplex PCR, then size selection and purification. The public sequencing data were trimmed at Q25 with fastp and processed into clonotypes with MiXCR by TCRdb, which kept only in-frame beta chains. Rows with a matching CDR3 protein are joined into one entry that keeps the most common DNA and genes. Recorded for this sample are 740,000 or so distinct CDR3 sequences; roughly 40% of them occurred a single time. The ten top clones hold approximately 43% of the sample.

The sample comprised peripheral blood. Every receptor here comes from an adult man with Graves' ophthalmopathy.

The chain carries TRBV20-1 and TRBJ2-7, with a weak D call TRBD1 (6 bases). From germline, CDR1 is DFQATT and CDR2 SNEGSKA (reference sequence). The ends were cut back, 4 bases at V and 1 base at J, with 17 bases in the middle. The CDR3 totals 15 residues. This chain's CDR3 is CSANRQASSSYEQYF. DNA of the CDR3: TGCAGTGCTAACCGACAGGCTTCCTCTTCCTACGAGCAGTACTTC.

This clonotype was counted many times. The chain recombines TRBV25-1 with TRBJ2-2; 8 bases align to TRBD2. This CDR3 is built from 15 residues. Germline V gene lookup returns CDR1 MGHDK and CDR2 SYGVNS. V was clipped by 4 bases and J by 4 bases; unmatched bases: 5. The DNA for the CDR3 is TGTGCCAGCAGTGCAGGACTAGCTGGCACCGGGGAGCTGTTTTTT. This gives the protein CASSAGLAGTGELFF. Supplemented by reference TRBV25-1 and TRBJ2-2, the full variable domain reads EADIYQTPRYLVIGTGKKITLECSQTMGHDKMYWYQQDPGMELHLIHYSYGVNSTEKGDLSSESTVSRIRTEHFPLTLESARPSHTSQYLCASSAGLAGTGELFFGEGSRLTVL.

The DNA for the CDR3 is TGTGCCAGCAGTACCCCAGGACTAGCGCAGAAGCCCTACGAGCAGTACTTC. Residues: CASSTPGLAQKPYEQYF. V usage is TRBV2 and J usage is TRBJ2-7; TRBD2 matches 9 bases. Germline V CDR1 and CDR2: SNHLY, FYNNEI. V was clipped by 5 bases and J by 2 bases; unmatched bases: 13. The CDR3 is 17 amino acids.

The J gene is TRBJ2-5, the V gene TRBV11-2; 11 positions match TRBD1. With 3 bases clipped from V and 4 bases from J, the junction kept 10 bases outside the gene matches. CDR1 SGHAT and CDR2 FQNNGV come from the germline V gene. The CDR3 runs 17 residues. CDR3 amino acids: CASSLGQGGRLGETQYF. DNA of the CDR3: TGTGCCAGCAGCTTGGGACAGGGGGGAAGGTTAGGAGAGACCCAGTACTTC.

This sequence joins TRBV20-1 and TRBJ1-5; no clear D. The CDR3 spans 13 residues. The germline gives CDR1 DFQATT, CDR2 SNEGSKA (reference sequence). V was pared by 7 bases and J by 0 bases, with 10 bases between. CDR3 region: CSVYSGSNQPQHF. DNA of the CDR3: TGCAGTGTTTATTCGGGTAGCAATCAGCCCCAGCATTTT.

This clonotype showed up just a few times. V gene TRBV15 combines with J gene TRBJ2-2; D tentatively reads TRBD1 or TRBD2 (5 bases each). The V gene lost 0 bases and the J gene lost 0 bases, with 8 bases spanning the gap. The CDR3 covers 16 residues. Per germline, CDR1 LNHNV and CDR2 YYDKDF (reference sequence). CDR3 in DNA: TGTGCCACCAGCAGAGATCCGGGGCCGAACACCGGGGAGCTGTTTTTT. The encoded protein is CATSRDPGPNTGELFF.

This clonotype has ten or more counts. This chain uses TRBV5-8 with TRBJ2-6, with D hard to call. The germline gives CDR1 SGHTS, CDR2 YDEGEE. This CDR3 spans 15 amino acids. Deletions cut 0 bases from V and 5 bases from J, with 9 bases between. CDR3 region: CASSLAAVRANVLTF. In DNA, the CDR3 is TGTGCCAGCAGCTTGGCGGCAGTCAGGGCCAACGTCCTGACTTTC.

This clonotype was seen a handful of times. A junction boundary mismatches the germline segment, possibly from a read error. This chain links TRBV10-3 with TRBJ1-3; 7 positions agree with TRBD1. The CDR3 runs to 16 residues. CDR1 and CDR2 from the germline V gene are ENHRY and SYGVKD. The CDR3 sequence is CASSGQVPSSGNTIYF. The CDR3 DNA sequence: TGTGCCAGCAGTGGACAGGTTCCGAGCTCTGGAAACACCATATATTTT.

This clonotype was seen only a few times. The chain uses TRBV12-3 or TRBV12-4 and TRBJ2-7; perhaps D is TRBD1 or TRBD2 (7 bases each). The V end lost 6 bases, the J end lost 11 bases, and 20 bases lay between the germline ends. The length of the CDR3 is 13 residues. The CDR3 loop reads CASRSGTEAFEYF. DNA for the CDR3: TGTGCCAGCAGAAGCGGGACAGAAGCCTTCGAGTACTTC.

The CDR3 reads CASSPQDGERESSEQYF. DNA of the CDR3: TGTGCCAGCAGCCCCCAGGACGGGGAGCGGGAGTCTAGCGAGCAGTACTTC. This chain links TRBV7-9 with TRBJ2-7, with TRBD2 identical over 8 bases. V dropped 5 bases and J dropped 6; count of bases not matched to a gene: 18. CDR3 size: 17 residues. Germline CDR1 is SEHNR and CDR2 is FQNEAQ (reference sequence).

In this sample, this clonotype turned up a few times. The chain couples TRBV7-9 to TRBJ1-1; no definite D call. Germline CDR1 reads SEHNR; CDR2 reads FQNEAQ (reference sequence). The CDR3 has 12 residues. Between the trimmed V and J ends, which lost 0 bases and 7 bases, there was a span of 6 bases. CDR3 in DNA: TGTGCCAGCAGCTTAGCCCCATATGAAGCTTTCTTT. This translates into CASSLAPYEAFF.

This rearrangement joins TRBV7-2 to TRBJ2-7; D gene ambiguous. Trimming took off 5 bases at V and 5 bases at J, with 22 bases between the two ends. Germline lookup yields CDR1 SGHTA and CDR2 FQGNSA. The length of the CDR3 is 16 residues. The CDR3 DNA is TGTGCCAGCAGCCGCATGCTCGGGCGAGGCCCCCACGAGCAGTACTTC. It codes for CASSRMLGRGPHEQYF.

About this clonotype itself: A single base separates this from a much larger clone, so it may be a read error. V is TRBV10-3 and J is TRBJ1-6, with 9 bases matching TRBD1. This CDR3 region has 13 residues. Trimming cost V 6 bases and J 13 bases; bases outside gene matches: 7. Germline V lookup: CDR1 ENHRY, CDR2 SYGVKD. For the CDR3, the DNA is TGTGCCATCAGCCCCGACAGGGGGTGGCCCCTCCACTTT. Translated: CAISPDRGWPLHF.

V is TRBV7-9 and J is TRBJ2-2; D could derive from TRBD1 or TRBD2 (6 bases each). CDR1 and CDR2 from the germline V gene are SEHNR and FQNEAQ (reference sequence). The CDR3 has 15 residues. The ends were cut back, 2 bases at V and 4 bases at J, with 11 bases in the middle. The CDR3, as DNA: TGTGCCAGCAGCTTATTCAGGGGAGGCACCGGGGAGCTGTTTTTT. Protein: CASSLFRGGTGELFF.

The chain links TRBV7-9 to TRBJ2-7; a weak D match, TRBD2 (6 bases). Germline CDR1 is SEHNR and CDR2 is FQNEAQ (reference sequence). V was shortened by 4 bases and J by 2 bases, with 15 bases between the two germline ends. The CDR3 spans 15 residues. Here the CDR3 reads CASSSDEEGTYEQYF. The CDR3 DNA is TGTGCCAGCAGCTCCGATGAGGAGGGAACCTACGAGCAGTACTTC.